This entry lists 6 T cell receptor beta chains sequenced from one sample in a study of low-dose radiotherapy and immunotherapy resistance in tumors. First-strand cDNA relied on TRAV- and TRBV-specific primers spanning alpha and beta chains. PCR amplification of the TCRs was performed with Phusion for 20 PCR cycles, and it relied on a constant-region primer together with a V-primer adapter. TCRdb redid the calling of the reads with MiXCR, one entry per CDR3 protein. The data show about 71,000 distinct CDR3 sequences, with more than 25% seen just once and over 8.5% held by the top ten. The time point here: before trial treatment. Sequences were derived from PBMCs, sampled before treatment. All receptors derive from a female donor with ovarian cancer.

Many counts were recorded for this clonotype. The V and J genes are TRBV11-2 and TRBJ2-5, with no clear D. Trimming took off 8 bases at V and 4 bases at J, with 20 bases between the two ends. The germline gives CDR1 SGHAT, CDR2 FQNNGV. This CDR3 is built from 15 residues. DNA for the CDR3: TGTGCCAGCCTACGCGCGAGCTGGGTTCGAGAGACCCAGTACTTC. Amino acids: CASLRASWVRETQYF.

This clonotype was observed at least ten times. This chain connects TRBV29-1 to TRBJ1-4; tentative D call: TRBD1 (6 bases). The CDR3 is 14 amino acids. Germline V CDR1 and CDR2: SQVTM, ANQGSEA. The germline V and J ends were trimmed by 6 bases and 3 bases, with 14 bases remaining between them. In nucleotides, the CDR3 is TGCAGCGTGGGGGCGACCGGGTCTAATGAAAAACTGTTTTTT. Protein product: CSVGATGSNEKLFF.

This clonotype was counted between two and nine times. This chain connects TRBV5-1 to TRBJ2-7; TRBD1 matches at 8 bases. CDR3 length equals 16 residues. Per germline, CDR1 SGHRS and CDR2 YFSETQ. V was pared by 0 bases and J by 1 base, with 6 bases of the junction left unmatched. CDR3 region: CASSLALTGVSYEQYF. The CDR3, as DNA: TGCGCCAGCAGCTTGGCCTTGACAGGGGTTTCCTACGAGCAGTACTTC.

On this clonotype: This probably arose from a read error, given a far larger clone one base away. The gene calls are TRBV5-8 and TRBJ1-5, with D possibly being TRBD1 (5 bases). Germline assignment: CDR1 SGHTS and CDR2 YDEGEE. The CDR3 length is 14 residues. This CDR3 reads CASSLVMDNQPQRF. CDR3 DNA: TGTGCCAGCAGCTTAGTGATGGACAATCAGCCCCAGCGTTTT.

The chain has TRBV28 and TRBJ2-1; D gene unclear. With 5 bases removed from V and 6 bases from J, the gap between germline ends came to 8 bases. The CDR3 extends over 12 amino acids. Per the germline V gene, CDR1 is MDHEN and CDR2 is SYDVKM. The CDR3 region has the DNA TGTGCCAGCAGTACAAACAGCAATGAGCAGTTCTTC. It specifies CASSTNSNEQFF.

The chain couples TRBV5-1 to TRBJ2-7, with TRBD1 matching over 7 bases. The CDR3 has 15 amino acids. J was trimmed by 7 bases and V by 0 bases; bases with no gene match: 10. Per germline, CDR1 SGHRS and CDR2 YFSETQ. The CDR3 loop reads CASSLGGGLIGEQYF. DNA for the CDR3: TGCGCCAGCAGCTTGGGAGGGGGCTTGATCGGGGAGCAGTACTTC.